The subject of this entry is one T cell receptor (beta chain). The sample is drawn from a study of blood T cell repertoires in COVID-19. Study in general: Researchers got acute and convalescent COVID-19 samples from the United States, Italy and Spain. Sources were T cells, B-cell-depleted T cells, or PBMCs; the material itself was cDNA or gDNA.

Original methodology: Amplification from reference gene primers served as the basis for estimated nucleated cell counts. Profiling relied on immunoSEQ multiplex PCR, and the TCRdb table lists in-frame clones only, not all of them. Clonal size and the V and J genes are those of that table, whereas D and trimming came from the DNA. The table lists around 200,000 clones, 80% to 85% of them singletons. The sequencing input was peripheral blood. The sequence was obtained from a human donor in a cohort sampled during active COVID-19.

Here the CDR3 reads CAISSGTANHQPQHF. The DNA for the CDR3 is TGTGCCATCAGTTCCGGGACAGCGAACCATCAGCCCCAGCATTTT. This chain joins TRBV10-3 and TRBJ1-5, with 7 bases aligning to TRBD1. The germline gives CDR1 ENHRY, CDR2 SYGVKD. This CDR3 has 15 residues. V gave up 5 bases and J gave up 5 bases; unmatched junction bases: 9.